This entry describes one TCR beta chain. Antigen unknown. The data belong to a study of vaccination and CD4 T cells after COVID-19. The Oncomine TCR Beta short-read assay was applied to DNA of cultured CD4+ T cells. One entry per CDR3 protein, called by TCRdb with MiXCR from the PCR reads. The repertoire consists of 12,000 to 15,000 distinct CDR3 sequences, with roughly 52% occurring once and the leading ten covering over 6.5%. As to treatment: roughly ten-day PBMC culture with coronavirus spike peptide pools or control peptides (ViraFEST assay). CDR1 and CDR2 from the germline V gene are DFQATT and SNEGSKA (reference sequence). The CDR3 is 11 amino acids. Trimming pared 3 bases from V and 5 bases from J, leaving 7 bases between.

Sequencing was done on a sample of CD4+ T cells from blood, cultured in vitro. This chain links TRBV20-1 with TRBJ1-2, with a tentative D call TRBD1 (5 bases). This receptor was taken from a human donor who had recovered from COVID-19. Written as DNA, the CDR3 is TGCAGTGCTAGGTGGGGGTATGGCTACACCTTC. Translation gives CSARWGYGYTF.